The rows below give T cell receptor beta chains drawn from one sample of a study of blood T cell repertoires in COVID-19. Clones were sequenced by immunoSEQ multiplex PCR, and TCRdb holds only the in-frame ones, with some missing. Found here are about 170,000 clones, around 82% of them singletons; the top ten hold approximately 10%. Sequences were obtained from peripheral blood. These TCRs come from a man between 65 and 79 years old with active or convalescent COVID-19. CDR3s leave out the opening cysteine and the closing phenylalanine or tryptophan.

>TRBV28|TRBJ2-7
ASSLASGSTYEQY
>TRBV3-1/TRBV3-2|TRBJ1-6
ASSQHTGGDSPLH
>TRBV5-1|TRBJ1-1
ASSSAGDTEAF
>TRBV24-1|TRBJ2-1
ATSDFPASGSQGNEQF
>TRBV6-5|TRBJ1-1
ASSYSQGRTEAF
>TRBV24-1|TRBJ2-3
ATSGPSRPGTGNGNTDTQY
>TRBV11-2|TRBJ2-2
ASSAATLAIGELF
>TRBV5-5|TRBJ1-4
ASSSPTGQNEKLF
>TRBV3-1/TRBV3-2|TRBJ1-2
ASSPRQGGRGYT
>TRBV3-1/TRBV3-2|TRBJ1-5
ASSHRRQGADNQPQH
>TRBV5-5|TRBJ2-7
ASSRDRDRVREQY
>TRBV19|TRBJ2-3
ASSTQGGLATDTQY
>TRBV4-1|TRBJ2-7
ASSQVDRDEQY
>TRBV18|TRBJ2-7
ASSPATGSHEQY
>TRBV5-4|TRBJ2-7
ASSLSYGTGADEQY
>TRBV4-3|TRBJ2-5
ASSQRSGRATLETQY
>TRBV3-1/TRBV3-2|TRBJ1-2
ASSQPPDYGYT
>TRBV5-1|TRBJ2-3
ASSSRRTGASTDTQY
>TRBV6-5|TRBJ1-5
ASTLTGPSNQPQH
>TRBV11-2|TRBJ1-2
ASSPNPIYGYT
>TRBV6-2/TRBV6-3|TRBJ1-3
ASSFDTSGNTIY
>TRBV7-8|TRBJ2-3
ASSFYGRADTQY
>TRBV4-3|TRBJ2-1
ASSLSLAGGLNEQF
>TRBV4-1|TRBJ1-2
ASSQAGFGYT
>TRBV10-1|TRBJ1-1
ASSLSMNTEAF
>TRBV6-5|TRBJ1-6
AGHPGNYNSPLH
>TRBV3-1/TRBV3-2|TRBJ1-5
ASSQLGEANQPQH
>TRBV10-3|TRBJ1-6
AISESGRGNSPLH
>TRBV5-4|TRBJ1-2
ASSLLSTGSLSGYT
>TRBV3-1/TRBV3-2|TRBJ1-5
ASSQRRDQPQH
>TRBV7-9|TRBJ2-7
ASSSGLAGTYEQY
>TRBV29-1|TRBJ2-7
SVAASGGYEQY
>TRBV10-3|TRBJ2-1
AISESSGTEQF
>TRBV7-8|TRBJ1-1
ASSRGGGLGTEAF
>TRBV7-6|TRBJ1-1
ASSHNRGGGELTEAF
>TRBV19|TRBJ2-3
ASSITGNRGVLPPHTQY
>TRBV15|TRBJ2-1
ATSRGGLAAYNEQF
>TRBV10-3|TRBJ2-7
AISSDRAYEQY
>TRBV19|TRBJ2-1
ASSTGGSDLPWDEQF
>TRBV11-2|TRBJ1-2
ASSIRDRGDYGYT
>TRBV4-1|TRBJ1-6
ASSQGDRANSPLH
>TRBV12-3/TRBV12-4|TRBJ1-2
ASSFGTYGYT
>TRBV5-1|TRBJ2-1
ASSPGGLEDEQF
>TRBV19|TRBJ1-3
ASSRLSGNTIY
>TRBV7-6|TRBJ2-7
ASSTLPDTSYEQY
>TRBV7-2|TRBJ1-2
ASSPERSNYGYT
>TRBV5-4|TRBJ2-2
ASRRTSGVSTGELF
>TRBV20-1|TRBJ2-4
SASGGRLTALAKNIQY
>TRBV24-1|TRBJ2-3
ATSAATSGGLTDTQY
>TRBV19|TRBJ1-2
ASSLQGPYGYT
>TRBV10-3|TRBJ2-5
AISTGTSGDLGETQY
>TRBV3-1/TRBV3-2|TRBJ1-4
ASSPWTLNNEKLF
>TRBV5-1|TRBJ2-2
ASSLDREVSGELF
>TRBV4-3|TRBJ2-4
ASSLRGENIQY
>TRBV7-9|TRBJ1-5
ASSWGSSNQPQH
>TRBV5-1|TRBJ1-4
ASSALLPGEKLF